Here is one T cell receptor beta chain with its context. Its antigen is undetermined. Germline CDR1 SGHTA, CDR2 FQGNSA. The V end was cut by 0 bases, the J end by 6 bases, with 11 bases between. This CDR3 contains 14 residues. There were TCR beta CDR3 regions amplified from RNA transcripts. Carried out on the TCR CDR3, a first-round RT-PCR used the HTBI primer set. One entry per CDR3 protein, called by TCRdb with MiXCR from the multiplex PCR reads. The table includes some 180,000 distinct CDR3 sequences, about a sixth detected once. Disease duration under 2 months; hyperthyroidism patients were aged 18 to 65. Cells are PBMCs isolated from 9 to 10 ml of fresh blood. The entry originates in a study of T cells in Graves' hyperthyroidism and ophthalmopathy. Whole-study results and caveats: Most thyroid clonotypes expanded above 0.001 appeared in blood too.

The chain carries TRBV7-2 and TRBJ1-2; D is possibly TRBD1 (5 bases). The TCR originated in a woman aged 50 to 60 with Graves' hyperthyroidism. The sequenced sample was blood. The CDR3, as DNA: TGTGCCAGCAGCTTAGCATGGGGAGGGGATGGCTACACCTTC. Its translation: CASSLAWGGDGYTF.